This is a list of T cell receptor beta chains from one sample in a study of cytomegalovirus exposure and HLA in healthy donors. Assay used: immunoSEQ multiplex PCR; TCRdb lists only in-frame clones, some missing. The profile shows 100,000 or so clones, about 75% of them singletons. Sequencing was carried out using PBMCs. These receptors originate from a man aged 25 to 45 in good health and CMV-seropositive. CDR3s include the opening cysteine and the closing phenylalanine or tryptophan. The order of the fields is J gene, clone size, V gene, D gene, CDR3 DNA, CDR3 protein. A D gene is named only where the DNA matches it firmly. Where a row states a size, it is once, few, many or the class of an expanded clone; other rows omit it.

J: TRBJ2-1; size: .; V: TRBV19; D: .; DNA: TGTGCCAGTAGCCCGGACAGAAATGAGCAGTTCTTC; CDR3: CASSPDRNEQFF
J: TRBJ2-2; size: .; V: TRBV7-2; D: .; DNA: TGTGCCAGCAGCTTATGGGGGCACGGAGCCGGGGAGCTGTTTTTT; CDR3: CASSLWGHGAGELFF
J: TRBJ1-2; size: .; V: TRBV21-1; D: .; DNA: TGTGCCAGCACCGCCGGACAGCCTAACTATGGCTACACCTTC; CDR3: CASTAGQPNYGYTF
J: TRBJ1-5; size: .; V: TRBV6-6; D: .; DNA: TGTGCCATCTGGGGGGGTGAGGGGCAGCCCCAGCATTTT; CDR3: CAIWGGEGQPQHF
J: TRBJ2-3; size: few; V: TRBV6-1; D: .; DNA: TGTGCCAGCAGTGACAAGGCAGGGGGGCTCGATACGCAGTATTTT; CDR3: CASSDKAGGLDTQYF
J: TRBJ2-3; size: .; V: TRBV30; D: TRBD1; DNA: TGTGCCTGGAGTCCTGGACAGGGGGCAGATACGCAGTATTTT; CDR3: CAWSPGQGADTQYF
J: TRBJ1-3; size: .; V: TRBV5-6; D: .; DNA: TGTGCCAGCAGCTTGGGTCGGAGCTCTGGAAACACCATATATTTT; CDR3: CASSLGRSSGNTIYF
J: TRBJ1-1; size: few; V: TRBV6-5; D: .; DNA: TGTGCCAGCAGTTACCCCGACAGCCTCGAAGCTTTCTTT; CDR3: CASSYPDSLEAFF
J: TRBJ2-1; size: .; V: TRBV15; D: TRBD2; DNA: TGTGCCACCAGCAGAACAACTAGCGGGAGCTACAATGAGCAGTTCTTC; CDR3: CATSRTTSGSYNEQFF
J: TRBJ1-4; size: .; V: TRBV6-6; D: TRBD1; DNA: TGTGCCAGCAGACAGGGACAGGGGGCAACTAATGAAAAACTGTTTTTT; CDR3: CASRQGQGATNEKLFF
J: TRBJ2-1; size: .; V: TRBV27; D: TRBD2; DNA: TGTGCCAGCAGGGCCGGGACTAGCGGGCCTAAGCAGTTCTTC; CDR3: CASRAGTSGPKQFF
J: TRBJ1-1; size: few; V: TRBV30; D: .; DNA: TGTGCCTGGAGTGCCTATGTCGGCACTGAAGCTTTCTTT; CDR3: CAWSAYVGTEAFF
J: TRBJ2-3; size: once; V: TRBV15; D: TRBD1; DNA: TGTGCCACCAGCAGAGAGAGGAGGGGACAGGGTCGGGATACGCAGTATTTT; CDR3: CATSRERRGQGRDTQYF
J: TRBJ2-5; size: .; V: TRBV7-7; D: TRBD1; DNA: TGTGCTAGCAGCTTAGGGACAGGGGGAGTGACCCAGTACTTC; CDR3: CASSLGTGGVTQYF
J: TRBJ2-7; size: .; V: TRBV5-1; D: .; DNA: TGCGCCAGCAGCTGGGGGGGCGGGAGCGGTCCCGAGCAGTACTTC; CDR3: CASSWGGGSGPEQYF
J: TRBJ2-3; size: .; V: TRBV6-5; D: .; DNA: TGTGCCAGCAGTTACTTGGGCCCCACAGATACGCAGTATTTT; CDR3: CASSYLGPTDTQYF
J: TRBJ2-1; size: once; V: TRBV7-8; D: TRBD2; DNA: TGTGCCAGCAGCCCACTAGCGGGGGGGCTGTACAATGAGCAGTTCTTC; CDR3: CASSPLAGGLYNEQFF
J: TRBJ2-3; size: .; V: TRBV6-1; D: .; DNA: TGTGCCAGCAGGTTTTACACAGATACGCAGTATTTT; CDR3: CASRFYTDTQYF